This TCR beta chain was profiled in a study of T cells after yellow fever vaccination. The V end was cut by 6 bases, the J end by 1 base, with 12 bases between. The CDR3 contains 14 residues. Using its own MiXCR run on the 5' RACE reads, TCRdb lists one record per CDR3 protein. Here the sample spans about 350,000 distinct CDR3 sequences, around a tenth being singletons. The V gene is TRBV12-3 or TRBV12-4, the J gene TRBJ2-5, with TRBD2 as a possible D gene (5 bases). Sequenced here: PBMCs, sampled on the day of the first yellow fever vaccination. This sequence was found in a man younger than 30 who received the YFV17D yellow fever vaccine. In DNA, the CDR3 is TGTGCCAGCAGCCTGGAGGTTATCCAAGAGACCCAGTACTTC. Protein: CASSLEVIQETQYF.